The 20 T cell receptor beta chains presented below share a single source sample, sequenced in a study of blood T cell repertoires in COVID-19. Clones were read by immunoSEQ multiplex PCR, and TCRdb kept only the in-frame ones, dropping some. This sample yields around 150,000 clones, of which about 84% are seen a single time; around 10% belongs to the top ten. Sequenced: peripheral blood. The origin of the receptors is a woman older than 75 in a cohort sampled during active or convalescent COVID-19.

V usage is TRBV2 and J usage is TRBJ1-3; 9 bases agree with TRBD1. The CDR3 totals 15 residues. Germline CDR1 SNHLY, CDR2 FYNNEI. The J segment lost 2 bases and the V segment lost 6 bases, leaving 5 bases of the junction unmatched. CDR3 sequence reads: CASRSRDRAGNTIYF. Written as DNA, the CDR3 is TGTGCCAGCAGAAGCCGGGACAGGGCTGGAAACACCATATATTTT. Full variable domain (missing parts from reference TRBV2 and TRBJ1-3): EPEVTQTPSHQVTQMGQEVILRCVPISNHLYFYWYRQILGQKVEFLVSFYNNEISEKSEIFDDQFSVERPDGSNFTLKIRSTKLEDSAMYFCASRSRDRAGNTIYFGEGSWLTVV.

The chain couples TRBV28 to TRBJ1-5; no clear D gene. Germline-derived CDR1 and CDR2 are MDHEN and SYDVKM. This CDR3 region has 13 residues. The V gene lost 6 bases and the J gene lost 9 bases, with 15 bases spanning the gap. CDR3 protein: CASSPDGRRPQHF. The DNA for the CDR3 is TGTGCCAGCAGCCCCGACGGGAGAAGGCCCCAGCATTTT.

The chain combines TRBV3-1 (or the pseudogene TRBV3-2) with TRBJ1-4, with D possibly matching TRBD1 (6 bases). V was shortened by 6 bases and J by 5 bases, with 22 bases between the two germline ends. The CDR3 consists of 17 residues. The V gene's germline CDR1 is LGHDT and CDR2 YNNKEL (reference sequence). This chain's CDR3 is CASSSPLRGLRNEKLFF. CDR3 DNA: TGTGCCAGCAGTTCTCCGCTCAGGGGCCTTCGGAATGAAAAACTGTTTTTT.

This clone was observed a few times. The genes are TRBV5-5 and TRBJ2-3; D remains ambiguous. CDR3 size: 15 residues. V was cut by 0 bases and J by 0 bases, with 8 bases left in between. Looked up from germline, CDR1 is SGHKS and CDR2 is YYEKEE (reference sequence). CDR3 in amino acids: CASSLDRPSTDTQYF. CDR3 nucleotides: TGTGCCAGCAGCTTGGACAGACCTAGCACAGATACGCAGTATTTT. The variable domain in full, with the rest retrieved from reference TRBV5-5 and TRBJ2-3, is DAGVTQSPTHLIKTRGQQVTLRCSPISGHKSVSWYQQVLGQGPQFIFQYYEKEERGRGNFPDRFSARQFPNYSSELNVNALLLGDSALYLCASSLDRPSTDTQYFGPGTRLTVL.

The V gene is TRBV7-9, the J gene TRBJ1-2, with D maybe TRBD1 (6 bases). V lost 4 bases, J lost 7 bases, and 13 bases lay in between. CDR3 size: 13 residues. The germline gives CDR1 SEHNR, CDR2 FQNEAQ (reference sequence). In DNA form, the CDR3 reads TGTGCCAGCAGCTCCTACGCGGGGGCTGGCTACACCTTC. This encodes CASSSYAGAGYTF.

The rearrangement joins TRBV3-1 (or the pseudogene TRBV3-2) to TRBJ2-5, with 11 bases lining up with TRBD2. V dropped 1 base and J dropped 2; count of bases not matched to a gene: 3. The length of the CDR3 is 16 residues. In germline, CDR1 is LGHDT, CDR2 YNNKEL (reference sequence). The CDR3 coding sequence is TGTGCCAGCAGCCAAGTTCTAGCGGGGGGTCAAGAGACCCAGTACTTC. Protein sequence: CASSQVLAGGQETQYF.

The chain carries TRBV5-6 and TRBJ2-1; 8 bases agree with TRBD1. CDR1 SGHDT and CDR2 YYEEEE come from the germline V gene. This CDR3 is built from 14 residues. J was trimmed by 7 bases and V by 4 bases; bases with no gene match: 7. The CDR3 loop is CASSGRTGKNEQFF. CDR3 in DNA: TGTGCCAGCAGCGGGAGGACAGGGAAAAATGAGCAGTTCTTC.

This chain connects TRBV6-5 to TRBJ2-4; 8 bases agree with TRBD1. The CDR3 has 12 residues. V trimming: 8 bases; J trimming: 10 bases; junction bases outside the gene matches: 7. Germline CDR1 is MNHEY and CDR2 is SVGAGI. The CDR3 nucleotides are TGTGCCAGCTCTCGGACAGGGAGGATTCAGTACTTC. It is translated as CASSRTGRIQYF.

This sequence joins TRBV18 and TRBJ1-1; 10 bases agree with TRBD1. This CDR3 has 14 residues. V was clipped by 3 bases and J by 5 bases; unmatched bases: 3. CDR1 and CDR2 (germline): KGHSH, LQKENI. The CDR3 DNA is TGTGCCAGCTCACCGACAGGGGGCAGGACTGAAGCTTTCTTT. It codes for CASSPTGGRTEAFF.

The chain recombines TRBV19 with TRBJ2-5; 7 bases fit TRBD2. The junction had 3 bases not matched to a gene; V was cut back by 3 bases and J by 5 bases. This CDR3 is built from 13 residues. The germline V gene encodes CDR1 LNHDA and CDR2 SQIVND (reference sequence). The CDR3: CASSMGGWETQYF. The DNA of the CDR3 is TGTGCCAGTAGTATGGGGGGGTGGGAGACCCAGTACTTC.

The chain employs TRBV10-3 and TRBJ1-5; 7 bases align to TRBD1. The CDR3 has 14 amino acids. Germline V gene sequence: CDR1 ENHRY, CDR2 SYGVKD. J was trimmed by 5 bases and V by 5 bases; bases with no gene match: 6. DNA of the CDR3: TGTGCCATCAGTAAGACAGGGAATGATCAGCCCCAGCATTTT. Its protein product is CAISKTGNDQPQHF.

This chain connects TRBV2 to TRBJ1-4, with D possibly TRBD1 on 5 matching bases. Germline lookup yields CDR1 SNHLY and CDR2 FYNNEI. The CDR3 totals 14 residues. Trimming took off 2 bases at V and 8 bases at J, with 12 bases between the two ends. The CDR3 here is CASSEFRRGEKLFF. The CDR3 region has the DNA TGTGCCAGCAGTGAATTTCGACGGGGGGAAAAACTGTTTTTT. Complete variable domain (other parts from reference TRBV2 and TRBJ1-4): EPEVTQTPSHQVTQMGQEVILRCVPISNHLYFYWYRQILGQKVEFLVSFYNNEISEKSEIFDDQFSVERPDGSNFTLKIRSTKLEDSAMYFCASSEFRRGEKLFFGSGTQLSVL.

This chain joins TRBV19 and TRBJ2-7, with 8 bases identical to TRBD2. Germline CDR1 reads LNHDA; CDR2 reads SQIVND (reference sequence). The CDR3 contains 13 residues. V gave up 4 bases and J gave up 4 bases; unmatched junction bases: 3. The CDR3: CASSRLAGYEQYF. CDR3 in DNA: TGTGCCAGTAGTAGGCTAGCGGGTTACGAGCAGTACTTC.

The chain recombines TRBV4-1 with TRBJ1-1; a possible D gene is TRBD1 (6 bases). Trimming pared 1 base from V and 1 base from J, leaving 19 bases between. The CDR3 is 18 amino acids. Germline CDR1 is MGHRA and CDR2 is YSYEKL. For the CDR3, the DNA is TGCGCCAGCAGCCAAGGAACAGGCTCAGGACAGAGGAACACTGAAGCTTTCTTT. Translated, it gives CASSQGTGSGQRNTEAFF.

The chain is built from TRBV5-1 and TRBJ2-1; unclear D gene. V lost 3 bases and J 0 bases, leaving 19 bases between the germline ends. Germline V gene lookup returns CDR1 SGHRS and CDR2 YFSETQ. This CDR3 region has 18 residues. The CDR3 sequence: CASSYRPRDLSSYNEQFF. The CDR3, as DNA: TGCGCCAGCAGCTACCGCCCACGCGATTTGAGCTCCTACAATGAGCAGTTCTTC. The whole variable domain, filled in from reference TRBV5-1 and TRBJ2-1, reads KAGVTQTPRYLIKTRGQQVTLSCSPISGHRSVSWYQQTPGQGLQFLFEYFSETQRNKGNFPGRFSGRQFSNSRSEMNVSTLELGDSALYLCASSYRPRDLSSYNEQFFGPGTRLTVL.

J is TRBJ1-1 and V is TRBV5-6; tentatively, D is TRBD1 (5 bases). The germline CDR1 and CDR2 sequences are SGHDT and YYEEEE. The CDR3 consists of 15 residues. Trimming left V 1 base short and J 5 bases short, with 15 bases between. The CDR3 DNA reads TGTGCCAGCAGCTTGTGGGGCCTGGGGCGAACTGAAGCTTTCTTT. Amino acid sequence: CASSLWGLGRTEAFF.

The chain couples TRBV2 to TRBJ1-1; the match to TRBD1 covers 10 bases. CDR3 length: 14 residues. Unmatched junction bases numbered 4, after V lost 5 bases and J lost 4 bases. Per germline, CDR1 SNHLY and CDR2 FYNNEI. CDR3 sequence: CASSRQGAGTEAFF. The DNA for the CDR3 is TGTGCCAGCAGTCGACAGGGGGCGGGCACTGAAGCTTTCTTT.

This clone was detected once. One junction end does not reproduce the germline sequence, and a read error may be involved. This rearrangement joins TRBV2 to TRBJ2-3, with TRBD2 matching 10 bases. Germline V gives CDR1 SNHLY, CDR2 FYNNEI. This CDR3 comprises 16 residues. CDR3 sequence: CASSEEAGLAGARSVF. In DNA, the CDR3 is TGTGCCAGCAGTGAGGAGGCGGGGCTAGCGGGGGCCCGGTCCGTTTTT.

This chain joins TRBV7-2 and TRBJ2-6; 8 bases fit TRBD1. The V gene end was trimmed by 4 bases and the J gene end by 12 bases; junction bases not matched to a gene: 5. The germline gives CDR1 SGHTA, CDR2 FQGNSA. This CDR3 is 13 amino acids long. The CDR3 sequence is CASSYGQGGVLTF. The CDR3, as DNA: TGTGCCAGCAGCTATGGACAGGGCGGCGTCCTGACTTTC.

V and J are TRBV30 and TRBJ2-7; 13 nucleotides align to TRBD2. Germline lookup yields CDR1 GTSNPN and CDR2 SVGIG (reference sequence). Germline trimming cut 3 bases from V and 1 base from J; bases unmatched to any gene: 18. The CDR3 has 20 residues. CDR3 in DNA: TGTGCCTGGAGCATACGGAGGCCGGGACTAGCGGGGAAAGGTTCCTACGAGCAGTACTTC. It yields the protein CAWSIRRPGLAGKGSYEQYF.